This record looks at one TCR beta chain sequence and its context. These data belong to a study of blood T cell repertoires in COVID-19. Across the whole study: PBMCs, B-cell-depleted T cells, or T cells were the source of the cDNA or gDNA that made up the material.

Per germline, CDR1 SGHAT and CDR2 FQDESV (reference sequence). The CDR3 covers 13 residues. The V gene lost 6 bases and the J gene lost 3 bases, with 10 bases spanning the gap. Assay used: immunoSEQ multiplex PCR; TCRdb lists only in-frame clones, some missing. The sample has roughly 350,000 clones, roughly 88% seen once. V usage is TRBV11-1 and J usage is TRBJ2-3; D gene unclear. The sequence derives from a woman aged 45-65 years with active or convalescent COVID-19. Sequencing used peripheral blood. The CDR3 protein is CASRIPGTDTQYF. The CDR3 region has the DNA TGTGCCAGCAGAATCCCCGGGACAGATACGCAGTATTTT.